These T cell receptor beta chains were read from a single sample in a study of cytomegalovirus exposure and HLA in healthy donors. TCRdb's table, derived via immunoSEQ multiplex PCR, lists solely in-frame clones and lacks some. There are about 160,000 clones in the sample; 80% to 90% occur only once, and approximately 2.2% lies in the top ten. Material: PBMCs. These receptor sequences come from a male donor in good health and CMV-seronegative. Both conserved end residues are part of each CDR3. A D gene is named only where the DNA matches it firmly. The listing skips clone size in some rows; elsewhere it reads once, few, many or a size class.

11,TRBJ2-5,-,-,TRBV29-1,CSVVQKETQYF,TGCAGCGTTGTTCAGAAAGAGACCCAGTACTTC
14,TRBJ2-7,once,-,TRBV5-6,CASSRGAVAYEQYF,TGTGCCAGCAGCCGCGGAGCAGTAGCCTACGAGCAGTACTTC
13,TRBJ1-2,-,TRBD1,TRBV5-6,CASRGQGFYGYPF,TGTGCCAGCAGAGGACAGGGTTTCTATGGCTACCCCTTC
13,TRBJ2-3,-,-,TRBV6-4,CASSDSRADTQYF,TGTGCCAGCAGTGACTCCCGCGCAGATACGCAGTATTTT
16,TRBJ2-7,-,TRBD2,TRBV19,CASSISSGSPLDEQYF,TGTGCCAGTAGTATATCGAGCGGGAGCCCTCTTGACGAGCAGTACTTC
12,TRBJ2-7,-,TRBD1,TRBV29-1,CSVEETGYEQYF,TGCAGCGTTGAAGAGACAGGGTACGAGCAGTACTTC
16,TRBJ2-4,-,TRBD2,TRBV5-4,CASSEGLAETKNIQYF,TGTGCCAGCAGCGAAGGACTAGCGGAGACCAAAAACATTCAGTACTTC
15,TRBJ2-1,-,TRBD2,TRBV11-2,CASIGGTSGYNEQFF,TGTGCCAGCATTGGGGGGACTAGCGGCTACAATGAGCAGTTCTTC
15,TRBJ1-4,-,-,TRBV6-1,CASSSRGATNEKLFF,TGTGCCAGCAGTTCCAGGGGTGCAACTAATGAAAAACTGTTTTTT
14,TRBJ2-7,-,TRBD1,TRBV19,CASSSGTGAYEQYF,TGTGCCAGTAGCTCCGGGACAGGGGCCTACGAGCAGTACTTC
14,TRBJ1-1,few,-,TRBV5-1,CASSLAGGYTEAFF,TGCGCCAGCAGCTTGGCCGGCGGTTACACTGAAGCTTTCTTT
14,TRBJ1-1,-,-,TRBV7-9,CASSLHSRNTEAFF,TGTGCCAGCAGCTTACACAGTCGCAACACTGAAGCTTTCTTT
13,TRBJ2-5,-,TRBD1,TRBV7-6,CASSRTGIGTQYF,TGTGCCAGCAGTCGGACAGGGATTGGGACCCAGTACTTC
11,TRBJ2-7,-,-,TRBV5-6,CASSLYYEQYF,TGTGCCAGCAGCTTGTACTACGAGCAGTACTTC
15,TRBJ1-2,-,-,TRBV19,CASSPSTGIYTGYTF,TGTGCCAGTAGCCCTTCTACAGGAATTTATACTGGCTACACCTTC
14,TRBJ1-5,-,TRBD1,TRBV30,CAWNRDRGNQPQHF,TGTGCCTGGAACCGGGACAGGGGTAATCAGCCCCAGCATTTT
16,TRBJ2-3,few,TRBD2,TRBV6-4,CASSDWRGGDPDTQYF,TGTGCCAGCAGTGACTGGCGGGGGGGGGATCCAGATACGCAGTATTTT
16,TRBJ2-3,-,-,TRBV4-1,CASSQDPGSQGCTQYF,TGCGCCAGCAGCCAAGATCCGGGGTCCCAAGGATGTACGCAGTATTTT
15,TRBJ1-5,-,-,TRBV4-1,CASSQFSADGQPQHF,TGCGCCAGCAGCCAATTTTCCGCTGATGGCCAGCCCCAGCATTTT
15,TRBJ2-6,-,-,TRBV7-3,CASSVQGTGANVLTF,TGTGCCAGCAGCGTACAGGGAACTGGGGCCAACGTCCTGACTTTC
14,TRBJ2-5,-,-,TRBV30,CAWSVSPLQETQYF,TGTGCCTGGAGTGTATCCCCGTTACAGGAGACCCAGTACTTC
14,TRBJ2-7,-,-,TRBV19,CASRPERTSYEQYF,TGTGCCAGTAGACCAGAGCGGACGTCCTACGAGCAGTACTTC
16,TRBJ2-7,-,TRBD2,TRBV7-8,CASSRLAGGNSYEQYF,TGTGCCAGCAGCCGACTAGCGGGGGGTAACTCCTACGAGCAGTACTTC
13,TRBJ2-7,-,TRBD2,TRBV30,CALEGRGRNEQYF,TGTGCCTTGGAAGGGAGGGGTCGTAACGAGCAGTACTTC
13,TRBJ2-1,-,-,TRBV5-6,CASSSPSVPEQFF,TGTGCCAGCAGCTCCCCCAGCGTTCCCGAGCAGTTCTTC
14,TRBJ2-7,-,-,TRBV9,CASSAGTRDLEQYF,TGTGCCAGCAGCGCCGGGACACGGGATCTCGAGCAGTACTTC
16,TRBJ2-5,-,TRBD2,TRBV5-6,CASSAGAGTYQETQYF,TGTGCCAGCAGCGCGGGAGCGGGGACGTACCAAGAGACCCAGTACTTC
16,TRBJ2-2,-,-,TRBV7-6,CASSPQQGRGTGELFF,TGTGCCAGCAGCCCCCAACAGGGTAGGGGGACCGGGGAGCTGTTTTTT
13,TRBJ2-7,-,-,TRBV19,CASSMEGTYEQYF,TGTGCCAGTAGTATGGAGGGAACCTACGAGCAGTACTTC
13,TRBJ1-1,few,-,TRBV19,CASRVTGPAEAFF,TGTGCCAGTAGGGTTACAGGGCCGGCTGAAGCTTTCTTT
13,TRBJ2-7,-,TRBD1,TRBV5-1,CASTATGGSEQYF,TGCGCCAGCACCGCGACAGGGGGCTCCGAGCAGTACTTC
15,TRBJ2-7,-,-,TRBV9,CASSVGLESSYEQYF,TGTGCCAGCAGCGTAGGCCTTGAGAGCTCCTACGAGCAGTACTTC
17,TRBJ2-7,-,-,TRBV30,CAWSVGSSPSSGYEQYF,TGTGCCTGGAGTGTGGGCAGCTCTCCTTCCTCGGGGTACGAGCAGTACTTC
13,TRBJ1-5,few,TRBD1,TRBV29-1,CSVGQGAGQPQHF,TGCAGCGTCGGACAGGGGGCGGGCCAGCCCCAGCATTTT
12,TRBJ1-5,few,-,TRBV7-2,CASSLGDSSQHF,TGTGCCAGCAGCTTAGGTGACAGTTCCCAGCATTTT
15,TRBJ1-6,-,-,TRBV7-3,CASSPNSGQSSPLHF,TGTGCCAGCAGCCCCAACTCCGGACAGTCTTCACCCCTCCACTTT
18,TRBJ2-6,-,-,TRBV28,CASPSGWSRLPGANVLTF,TGTGCCAGCCCTTCGGGGTGGTCCAGGTTGCCTGGGGCCAACGTCCTGACTTTC
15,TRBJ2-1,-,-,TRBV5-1,CASSLIAEGSNEQFF,TGCGCCAGCAGCTTGATAGCGGAGGGGAGCAATGAGCAGTTCTTC